A single sample is the source of the 3 T cell receptor beta chains below, sequenced in a study of graft-versus-host responses after intestinal transplantation. Antigens of these TCRs are unknown. Some clones are missing from TCRdb's copy, which holds only in-frame ones; the method was immunoSEQ multiplex PCR. The sample gives approximately 70,000 clones, around 89% of which show up once; around 2.6% is in the top ten. The sequences come from unstimulated CD8+ T cells sorted from spleen or lymph node cells, collected before intestinal transplant. Receptors were obtained from a human donor who received an intestinal transplant.

J is TRBJ2-7 and V is TRBV29-1, with 9 bases aligning to TRBD1. CDR1 and CDR2 (germline): SQVTM, ANQGSEA. The CDR3 totals 14 residues. V shed 3 bases and J 0 bases; nucleotides not matched to a gene: 3. The CDR3 is CSVDRTGDSYEQYF. CDR3 DNA: TGCAGCGTTGATCGGACAGGGGACTCCTACGAGCAGTACTTC.

This clone appeared a few times. The chain has TRBV19 and TRBJ2-1, with 7 bases identical to TRBD1. V lost 10 bases, J lost 7 bases, and 7 bases stayed unmatched. This CDR3 region has 12 residues. The germline CDR1 and CDR2 sequences are LNHDA and SQIVND (reference sequence). Here the CDR3 DNA reads TGTGCCACAACAGGGGAAGGTAATGAGCAGTTCTTC. This sequence encodes CATTGEGNEQFF.

The chain links TRBV9 to TRBJ2-7, with TRBD2 matching over 9 bases. The CDR3 runs 14 residues. V lost 3 bases to trimming and J lost 3 bases; unmatched junction nucleotides: 4. The germline CDR1 and CDR2 sequences are SGDLS and YYNGEE. Here the CDR3 DNA reads TGTGCCAGCAGCGGCGGGGGGGAAGACTACGAGCAGTACTTC. Translated: CASSGGGEDYEQYF.